The 9 T cell receptor beta chains in this list originate from one sample, sequenced in a study of blood T cell repertoires in COVID-19. Clones were sequenced by immunoSEQ multiplex PCR, and TCRdb holds only the in-frame ones, with some missing. The data show 200,000 to 250,000 clones, with 65% to 90% seen just once and around 9.8% held by the top ten. Source material: PBMCs or T cells enriched from blood (not recorded which). These receptors all come from a woman aged 45-60 years with acute COVID-19.

This chain links TRBV7-2 with TRBJ1-3; 8 bases agree with TRBD1. Germline CDR1 reads SGHTA; CDR2 reads FQGNSA. This CDR3 region has 16 residues. V was clipped by 3 bases and J by 1 base; unmatched bases: 5. CDR3 in DNA: TGTGCCAGCAGCTTGGACAGGGCGGGGTCTGGAAACACCATATATTTT. This sequence encodes CASSLDRAGSGNTIYF.

The chain employs TRBV5-1 and TRBJ1-2; the match to TRBD1 covers 12 bases. Germline trimming cut 3 bases from V and 6 bases from J; bases unmatched to any gene: 3. Germline V CDR1 and CDR2: SGHRS, YFSETQ. The CDR3 sequence is 14 residues long. The CDR3 DNA sequence: TGCGCCAGCAGCTCCGGGACAGGGGGCGATGGCTACACCTTC. Its translation: CASSSGTGGDGYTF.

This rearrangement joins TRBV6-5 to TRBJ1-1; tentative D call: TRBD1 (5 bases). CDR3 length: 14 residues. The V and J ends lost 6 bases and 0 bases respectively, with 11 bases between them. Germline CDR1 is MNHEY and CDR2 is SVGAGI. In nucleotides, the CDR3 is TGTGCCAGCAGCGCGGGACTTATGAACACTGAAGCTTTCTTT. Residues: CASSAGLMNTEAFF.

The chain joins TRBV3-1 (or the pseudogene TRBV3-2) to TRBJ2-7, with 8 bases lining up with TRBD2. The germline V gene has CDR1 LGHDT and CDR2 YNNKEL (reference sequence). This CDR3 comprises 14 residues. Germline trimming cut 1 base from V and 5 bases from J; bases unmatched to any gene: 4. In DNA form, the CDR3 reads TGTGCCAGCAGCCAAGCGGGGGGGCGAAACGAGCAGTACTTC. Translation gives CASSQAGGRNEQYF.

The chain uses TRBV6-5 and TRBJ2-4; D is possibly TRBD2 (5 bases). The germline gives CDR1 MNHEY, CDR2 SVGAGI. CDR3 length: 13 residues. V lost 7 bases and J lost 0, with 7 bases in between. The CDR3 bases are TGTGCCAGCAAAGGACTAGCCAAAAACATTCAGTACTTC. Translated: CASKGLAKNIQYF.

The CDR3 DNA reads TGTGCCACCAGTGATTTCCCAAGTTGGGCGATATATAATGAAAAACTGTTTTTT. This gives the protein CATSDFPSWAIYNEKLFF. This chain connects TRBV24-1 to TRBJ1-4; D is undetermined. With 1 base removed from V and 4 bases from J, the gap between germline ends came to 18 bases. Germline V gene sequence: CDR1 KGHDR, CDR2 SFDVKD. This CDR3 region has 18 residues.

This sequence joins TRBV7-8 and TRBJ2-6, with TRBD2 matching 13 bases. CDR3 length: 19 amino acids. V lost 5 bases to trimming and J lost 1 base; unmatched junction nucleotides: 8. Germline CDR1 is SGHVS and CDR2 is FQNEAQ. CDR3 in DNA: TGTGCCAGCAGCACGGGACTAGCGGGGATGTCTTCTGGGGCCAACGTCCTGACTTTC. This translates into CASSTGLAGMSSGANVLTF. The entire variable domain, with the rest obtained from reference TRBV7-8 and TRBJ2-6, is as follows: GAGVSQSPRYKVAKRGQDVALRCDPISGHVSLFWYQQALGQGPEFLTYFQNEAQLDKSGLPSDRFFAERPEGSVSTLKIQRTQQEDSAVYLCASSTGLAGMSSGANVLTFGAGSRLTVL.

This chain links TRBV27 with TRBJ1-2; 7 bases fit TRBD1. The CDR3 consists of 15 residues. The germline V gene encodes CDR1 MNHEY and CDR2 SMNVEV (reference sequence). V lost 4 bases to trimming and J lost 2 bases; unmatched junction nucleotides: 7. The CDR3 nucleotides read TGTGCCAGCAGTTCCAGGGGGAAGGTAAACTATGGCTACACCTTC. Protein sequence: CASSSRGKVNYGYTF.

J is TRBJ1-3 and V is TRBV14; weak D call: TRBD1 (5 bases). The V and J ends lost 0 bases and 0 bases respectively, with 15 bases between them. Germline CDR1 and CDR2: SGHDN and FVKESK. The CDR3 consists of 18 residues. The CDR3 DNA sequence: TGTGCCAGCAGCCAAGATCCATCAGGGCCGATCTCTGGAAACACCATATATTTT. Its translation is CASSQDPSGPISGNTIYF.